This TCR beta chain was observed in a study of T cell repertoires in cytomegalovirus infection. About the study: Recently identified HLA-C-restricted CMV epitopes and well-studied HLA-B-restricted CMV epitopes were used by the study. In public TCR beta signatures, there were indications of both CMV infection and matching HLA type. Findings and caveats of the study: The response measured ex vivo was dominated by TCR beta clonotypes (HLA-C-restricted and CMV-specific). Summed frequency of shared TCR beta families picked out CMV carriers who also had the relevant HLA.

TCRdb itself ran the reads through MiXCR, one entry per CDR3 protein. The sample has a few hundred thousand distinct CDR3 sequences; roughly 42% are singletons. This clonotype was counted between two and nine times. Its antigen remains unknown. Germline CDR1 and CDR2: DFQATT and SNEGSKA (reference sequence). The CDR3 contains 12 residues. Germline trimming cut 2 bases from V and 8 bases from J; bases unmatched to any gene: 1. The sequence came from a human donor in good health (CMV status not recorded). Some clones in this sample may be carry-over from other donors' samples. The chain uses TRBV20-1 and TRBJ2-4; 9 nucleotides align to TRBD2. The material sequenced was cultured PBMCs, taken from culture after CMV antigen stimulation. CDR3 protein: CSARPSGDIQYF. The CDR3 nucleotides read TGCAGTGCTAGACCTAGCGGGGACATTCAGTACTTC.